Shown below are 12 T cell receptor beta chains from a single sample sequenced in a study of shared clonotypes between healthy human individuals. Sequencing used immunoSEQ multiplex PCR; TCRdb keeps in-frame clones, though not all of them. Of roughly 2,000,000 clones in the sample, around 93% are singletons; the top ten hold under 2%. Naive CD8 isolation took CD45RO-negative cells positively selected for CCR7 and excluded terminally differentiated effector memory CD45RA+ cells. Sequencing used naive CD8+ T cells from PBMCs. These receptors all stem from a man younger than 35 in good health. Some clones in this sample may be carry-over from other donors' samples.

The V and J genes are TRBV19 and TRBJ1-4, with D unclear. The germline V gene has CDR1 LNHDA and CDR2 SQIVND (reference sequence). CDR3 length: 12 amino acids. V was pared by 4 bases and J by 8 bases, with 8 bases between. The DNA of the CDR3 is TGTGCCAGTAGTACCGACTACGAAAAACTGTTTTTT. Residues: CASSTDYEKLFF.

The V call is TRBV10-1, the J call TRBJ2-7; TRBD2 is a possible D gene (6 bases). In germline, CDR1 is WNHNN, CDR2 SYGVQD (reference sequence). V lost 6 bases, J lost 2 bases, and 11 bases lay in between. CDR3 length: 13 residues. CDR3 region: CASSPRGTYEQYF. The CDR3, as DNA: TGCGCCAGCAGCCCCCGGGGGACCTACGAGCAGTACTTC.

V gene TRBV19 combines with J gene TRBJ1-1; 7 bases agree with TRBD1. V shed 8 bases and J 0 bases; nucleotides not matched to a gene: 6. There are 14 residues in the CDR3. The V gene's germline CDR1 is LNHDA and CDR2 SQIVND (reference sequence). The CDR3 loop is CASAYRGLNTEAFF. CDR3 DNA: TGTGCCAGTGCTTACAGGGGACTGAACACTGAAGCTTTCTTT.

V usage is TRBV14 and J usage is TRBJ2-7; D gene uncertain. Trimming cost V 4 bases and J 0 bases, with 10 bases left between them. Germline CDR1 SGHDN, CDR2 FVKESK. This CDR3 has 14 residues. The CDR3 sequence: CASSRGRSSYEQYF. In DNA, the CDR3 is TGTGCCAGCAGCCGCGGACGGAGCTCCTACGAGCAGTACTTC.

The chain links TRBV7-9 to TRBJ2-7, with a weak D call TRBD2 (6 bases). Trimming removed 2 bases from V and 4 bases from J, with 15 bases in between. This CDR3 has 15 residues. Germline V gene data show CDR1 as SEHNR and CDR2 as FQNEAQ (reference sequence). The CDR3 loop is CASSLSRGKFYEQYF. The CDR3 region has the DNA TGTGCCAGCAGCTTAAGTCGCGGGAAGTTTTACGAGCAGTACTTC.

The gene calls are TRBV9 and TRBJ2-5, with D perhaps matching TRBD2 (5 bases). V was shortened by 0 bases and J by 0 bases, with 9 bases between the two germline ends. The V gene's germline CDR1 is SGDLS and CDR2 YYNGEE. There are 15 residues in the CDR3. The CDR3 DNA sequence: TGTGCCAGCAGCGTAGCGGGGAAGTACCAAGAGACCCAGTACTTC. Translated, it gives CASSVAGKYQETQYF. Supplemented by reference TRBV9 and TRBJ2-5, the full variable domain reads DSGVTQTPKHLITATGQRVTLRCSPRSGDLSVYWYQQSLDQGLQFLIQYYNGEERAKGNILERFSAQQFPDLHSELNLSSLELGDSALYFCASSVAGKYQETQYFGPGTRLLVL.

This clone was recorded once. The gene calls are TRBV28 and TRBJ2-2, with D tentatively TRBD2 (5 bases). Trimming shortened V by 5 bases and J by 1 base, and 17 bases separated the two germline ends. Germline lookup yields CDR1 MDHEN and CDR2 SYDVKM. The CDR3 sequence is 17 residues long. This CDR3 is CASSRSVFGMNTGELFF. The CDR3 bases are TGTGCCAGCAGTCGATCCGTTTTCGGGATGAACACCGGGGAGCTGTTTTTT.

In the case of this clone: Its ends do not fully match the called genes, so a read error is possible. The V gene is TRBV27, the J gene TRBJ2-6; maybe TRBD2 (8 bases). The CDR3 has 21 residues. In germline, CDR1 is MNHEY, CDR2 SMNVEV (reference sequence). The CDR3 nucleotides are TGTGCCAGCTGTTTACAGGGGCTAGCGGGCATAGTGAACTCTGGGGCCAACGTCCTGACTTTC. It specifies CASCLQGLAGIVNSGANVLTF.

CDR3: CASRPDSPGYTF. The CDR3, as DNA: TGTGCCAGCAGACCAGACAGCCCCGGCTACACCTTC. The rearrangement uses TRBV28 and TRBJ1-2, with D tentatively TRBD1 (5 bases). The germline CDR1 and CDR2 sequences are MDHEN and SYDVKM. V was trimmed by 6 bases and J by 8 bases, leaving 13 bases between them. The CDR3 is 12 residues long.

CDR3: CASSEPGSTANEQFF. DNA of the CDR3: TGTGCCAGCAGTGAGCCGGGATCTACGGCAAATGAGCAGTTCTTC. The chain recombines TRBV2 with TRBJ2-1; D may be TRBD2 (5 bases). Trimming took 3 bases from V and 7 from J, leaving 16 bases between them. In germline, CDR1 is SNHLY, CDR2 FYNNEI. CDR3 size: 15 residues. The full variable domain, completed using reference TRBV2 and TRBJ2-1, is EPEVTQTPSHQVTQMGQEVILRCVPISNHLYFYWYRQILGQKVEFLVSFYNNEISEKSEIFDDQFSVERPDGSNFTLKIRSTKLEDSAMYFCASSEPGSTANEQFFGPGTRLTVL.

The chain couples TRBV19 to TRBJ2-3; tentatively, D is TRBD2 (5 bases). The length of the CDR3 is 16 residues. V was trimmed by 3 bases and J by 3 bases, leaving 16 bases between them. CDR1 is LNHDA, CDR2 SQIVND, per germline (reference sequence). The CDR3 protein is CASSINVASSTDTQYF. The CDR3 DNA reads TGTGCCAGTAGTATTAACGTAGCGTCATCGACAGATACGCAGTATTTT.

J is TRBJ1-1 and V is TRBV9; 10 bases are shared with TRBD1. The CDR3 runs 15 residues. The germline CDR1 and CDR2 sequences are SGDLS and YYNGEE. J was trimmed by 5 bases and V by 2 bases; bases with no gene match: 6. CDR3 residues: CASSVGDRGGTEAFF. As DNA, the CDR3 is TGTGCCAGCAGCGTGGGGGACAGGGGAGGTACTGAAGCTTTCTTT.